This T cell receptor (beta chain) was identified in a study of cytomegalovirus exposure and HLA in healthy donors. Whole-study findings and limits: A later analysis showed HLA-associated TCR beta chains outstripping equally common others in clonal expansion. Most subjects' HLA-A and HLA-B alleles were reportedly predicted from TCR beta sequences.

The PCR ran on 60 Vbeta and 13 Jbeta primers. TCRdb's copy holds only in-frame clones and misses some; the assay was immunoSEQ multiplex PCR. The profile shows roughly 180,000 clones, about three quarters of them singletons. The germline V gene has CDR1 MRHNA and CDR2 SNTAGT. V was pared by 6 bases and J by 1 base, with 9 bases of the junction left unmatched. This CDR3 spans 16 amino acids. A word on this clone: Its antigen remains unknown.

The clonotype was recovered from a female donor in good health and CMV-seronegative. The chain carries TRBV6-4 and TRBJ2-5; TRBD1 agrees at 9 bases. The specimen sequenced was PBMCs. The CDR3 coding sequence is TGTGCCAGCAGACTCCTCGGACAGGGGCTCCAAGAGACCCAGTACTTC. This codes for CASRLLGQGLQETQYF.